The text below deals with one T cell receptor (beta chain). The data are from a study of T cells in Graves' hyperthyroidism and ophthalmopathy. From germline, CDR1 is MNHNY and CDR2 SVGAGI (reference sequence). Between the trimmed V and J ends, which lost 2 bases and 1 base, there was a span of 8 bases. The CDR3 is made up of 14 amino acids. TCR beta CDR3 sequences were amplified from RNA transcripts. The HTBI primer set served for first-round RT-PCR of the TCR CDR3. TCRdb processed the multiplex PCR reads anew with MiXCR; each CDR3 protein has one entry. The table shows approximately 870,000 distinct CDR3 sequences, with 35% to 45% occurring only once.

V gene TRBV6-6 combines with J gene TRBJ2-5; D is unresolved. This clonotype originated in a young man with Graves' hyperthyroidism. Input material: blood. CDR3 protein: CASSYSTGQETQYF. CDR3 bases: TGTGCCAGCAGTTACAGCACGGGCCAAGAGACCCAGTACTTC.